These 26 T cell receptor beta chains share one sample of origin, sequenced in a study of T cell responses to AZD1222 COVID-19 vaccine. Here immunoSEQ multiplex PCR was the method, and the copy in TCRdb shows in-frame clones only, minus some. Listed are about 140,000 clones; about 2% falls within the top ten. Sequencing used peripheral blood. These receptors were taken from an adult in good health.

V usage is TRBV2 and J usage is TRBJ1-1; 7 bases align to TRBD1. Germline CDR1 reads SNHLY; CDR2 reads FYNNEI. The V and J ends lost 6 bases and 7 bases, in that order; junction bases with no gene match: 11. The CDR3 runs to 14 residues. The CDR3 sequence: CASRGDSQLGEAFF. The CDR3 DNA follows: TGTGCCAGCAGGGGGGACAGCCAGTTAGGTGAAGCTTTCTTT.

The genes are TRBV7-9 and TRBJ1-2; 8 positions agree with TRBD1. The V segment lost 3 bases and the J segment 4 bases; nucleotides outside the gene matches: 4. The CDR3 is made up of 14 amino acids. Germline CDR1 SEHNR, CDR2 FQNEAQ (reference sequence). The CDR3 region has the DNA TGTGCCAGCAGCTTCGCAGGGGGCGGCTATGGCTACACCTTC. This codes for CASSFAGGGYGYTF.

The rearrangement uses TRBV6-5 and TRBJ1-1, with a weak D call TRBD1 (6 bases). The CDR3 length is 14 residues. V gave up 6 bases and J gave up 0 bases, with 11 bases separating them. Per the germline V gene, CDR1 is MNHEY and CDR2 is SVGAGI. This CDR3 reads CASRTTGLNTEAFF. Here the CDR3 DNA reads TGTGCCAGCAGAACGACAGGATTGAACACTGAAGCTTTCTTT.

The chain is built from TRBV12-3 or TRBV12-4 and TRBJ1-2; a weak D match, TRBD1 (6 bases). The CDR3 loop spans 13 amino acids. The V end was cut by 6 bases, the J end by 3 bases, with 11 bases between. The CDR3 DNA sequence: TGTGCCAGCAGGTCGACAGGCCACTATGGCTACACCTTC. Translated: CASRSTGHYGYTF.

V gene TRBV18 combines with J gene TRBJ2-1, with D possibly called TRBD1 or TRBD2 (6 bases each). Between the trimmed V and J ends, which lost 0 bases and 9 bases, there was a span of 9 bases. There are 13 residues in the CDR3. The V gene's germline CDR1 is KGHSH and CDR2 LQKENI. The CDR3: CASSPPRGVEQFF. The DNA for the CDR3 is TGTGCCAGCTCACCACCTAGGGGGGTTGAGCAGTTCTTC.

The rearrangement uses TRBV27 and TRBJ2-7, with D perhaps matching TRBD1 (5 bases). Deletions cut 8 bases from V and 4 bases from J, with 9 bases between. Per the germline V gene, CDR1 is MNHEY and CDR2 is SMNVEV (reference sequence). The CDR3 is 11 amino acids. CDR3 in DNA: TGTGCCAGCGGACAAGGATACGAGCAGTACTTC. Encoded protein: CASGQGYEQYF.

The rearrangement links TRBV19 to TRBJ2-5; 8 bases match TRBD1. J lost 4 bases, V lost 4 bases, and 5 bases had no gene match. Germline V gene sequence: CDR1 LNHDA, CDR2 SQIVND (reference sequence). The CDR3 contains 14 residues. CDR3 residues: CASSTRQGSETQYF. As DNA, the CDR3 is TGTGCCAGTAGTACCCGACAGGGGTCAGAGACCCAGTACTTC.

V and J are TRBV19 and TRBJ1-5; possible D gene TRBD1, 6 bases. V dropped 0 bases and J dropped 1 base, with 10 bases sitting between them. The CDR3 consists of 16 residues. Germline CDR1 LNHDA, CDR2 SQIVND (reference sequence). CDR3 nucleotides: TGTGCCAGTAGTATAGATCACAGGGTGAGCAATCAGCCCCAGCATTTT. Translation: CASSIDHRVSNQPQHF.

The V gene is TRBV7-6, the J gene TRBJ1-2, with a tentative D call TRBD1 (5 bases). Germline V gives CDR1 SGHVS, CDR2 FNYEAQ. There are 15 residues in the CDR3. V lost 2 bases and J lost 6, with 16 bases in between. CDR3 in amino acids: CASSLSSWRGDGYTF. CDR3 DNA sequence: TGTGCCAGCAGCTTATCCAGTTGGAGGGGTGATGGCTACACCTTC.

This chain connects TRBV7-7 to TRBJ1-5, with 9 bases fitting TRBD1. Germline CDR1 reads SSHAT; CDR2 reads FNYEAQ (reference sequence). Trimming at V came to 1 base and at J to 3 bases, leaving 4 bases not matched to a gene. This CDR3 contains 16 residues. The CDR3 here is CASSLGDRDTNQPQHF. The CDR3 nucleotides are TGTGCCAGCAGCTTAGGGGACAGGGACACCAATCAGCCCCAGCATTTT.

The chain has TRBV5-6 and TRBJ1-6, with D unresolved. Germline V lookup: CDR1 SGHDT, CDR2 YYEEEE. The CDR3 runs to 16 residues. Trimming pared 4 bases from V and 3 bases from J, leaving 14 bases between. In DNA form, the CDR3 reads TGTGCCAGCAGCCCCGCTCGGGTTCTCTATAATTCACCCCTCCACTTT. This translates into CASSPARVLYNSPLHF.

The rearrangement uses TRBV5-4 and TRBJ2-1; D is unclear. The CDR3 sequence is 15 residues long. Germline loops: CDR1 SGHNT, CDR2 YYREEE (reference sequence). V was pared by 4 bases and J by 3 bases, with 14 bases between. In DNA form, the CDR3 reads TGTGCCAGCAGCAAATTCGGCTCCCGCTACAATGAGCAGTTCTTC. Its protein is CASSKFGSRYNEQFF.

V and J are TRBV28 and TRBJ1-3, with TRBD1 identical over 7 bases. V lost 1 base to trimming and J lost 3 bases; unmatched junction nucleotides: 9. This CDR3 comprises 17 residues. Germline CDR1 MDHEN, CDR2 SYDVKM. The CDR3: CASSLFRGSGYGNTIYF. CDR3 bases: TGTGCCAGCAGTTTATTCAGGGGGTCGGGGTATGGAAACACCATATATTTT. The full variable domain, in which reference TRBV28 and TRBJ1-3 provide the parts outside the CDR3, is DVKVTQSSRYLVKRTGEKVFLECVQDMDHENMFWYRQDPGLGLRLIYFSYDVKMKEKGDIPEGYSVSREKKERFSLILESASTNQTSMYLCASSLFRGSGYGNTIYFGEGSWLTVV.

The genes are TRBV6-5 and TRBJ2-6; 8 nucleotides agree with TRBD1. Losses at the gene ends were 7 bases for V and 2 bases for J; bases not matched to a gene: 4. Germline assignment: CDR1 MNHEY and CDR2 SVGAGI. There are 15 residues in the CDR3. CDR3 sequence: CASNVDRAGANVLTF. The CDR3 nucleotides read TGTGCCAGCAACGTGGACAGGGCTGGGGCCAACGTCCTGACTTTC.

The chain combines TRBV18 with TRBJ2-3; D is unclear. Looked up from germline, CDR1 is KGHSH and CDR2 is LQKENI. CDR3 size: 13 residues. The ends were cut back, 6 bases at V and 3 bases at J, with 10 bases in the middle. The CDR3 reads CASSRSGTDTQYF. The CDR3 coding sequence is TGTGCCAGCTCCCGGTCAGGAACAGATACGCAGTATTTT. Using reference TRBV18 and TRBJ2-3 for the parts outside the CDR3, the full variable domain is NAGVMQNPRHLVRRRGQEARLRCSPMKGHSHVYWYRQLPEEGLKFMVYLQKENIIDESGMPKERFSAEFPKEGPSILRIQQVVRGDSAAYFCASSRSGTDTQYFGPGTRLTVL.

J is TRBJ1-1 and V is TRBV20-1, with TRBD1 matching 9 bases. Germline lookup yields CDR1 DFQATT and CDR2 SNEGSKA (reference sequence). The V and J ends lost 3 bases and 5 bases, in that order; junction bases with no gene match: 10. The CDR3 runs to 15 residues. Here the CDR3 reads CSASVPQGAGTEAFF. In nucleotides, the CDR3 is TGCAGTGCTAGTGTTCCACAGGGGGCTGGGACTGAAGCTTTCTTT.

V is TRBV6-2 or TRBV6-3 and J is TRBJ2-3; 11 positions match TRBD1. Germline CDR1 is MNHEY and CDR2 is SVGEGT. The CDR3 contains 14 residues. V lost 5 bases and J lost 5; bases outside the gene matches: 3. For the CDR3, the DNA is TGTGCCAGCAGTAAGGACAGGGGGCAAGATACGCAGTATTTT. Amino acids: CASSKDRGQDTQYF.

CDR3: CASSQVQGRGVTEAFF. The CDR3 coding sequence is TGCGCCAGCAGCCAAGTACAGGGACGGGGGGTCACTGAAGCTTTCTTT. This chain uses TRBV4-1 with TRBJ1-1; the D gene is possibly TRBD1 (6 bases). From germline, CDR1 is MGHRA and CDR2 YSYEKL. V lost 1 base and J 4 bases, leaving 16 bases between the germline ends. This CDR3 contains 16 residues.

The chain has TRBV9 and TRBJ2-1, with TRBD2 identical over 10 bases. The V and J ends lost 0 bases and 7 bases, in that order; junction bases with no gene match: 13. This CDR3 contains 18 residues. Per germline, CDR1 SGDLS and CDR2 YYNGEE. The CDR3 nucleotides read TGTGCCAGCAGCGTAGACGAGACTAGCGGGCCCCGAGGGAATGAGCAGTTCTTC. This sequence encodes CASSVDETSGPRGNEQFF. The variable domain in full, completed from reference TRBV9 and TRBJ2-1, reads DSGVTQTPKHLITATGQRVTLRCSPRSGDLSVYWYQQSLDQGLQFLIQYYNGEERAKGNILERFSAQQFPDLHSELNLSSLELGDSALYFCASSVDETSGPRGNEQFFGPGTRLTVL.

This chain links TRBV19 with TRBJ2-1, with TRBD1 matching over 7 bases. This CDR3 has 15 residues. V trimming: 1 base; J trimming: 3 bases; junction bases outside the gene matches: 3. Germline-derived CDR1 and CDR2 are LNHDA and SQIVND (reference sequence). For the CDR3, the DNA is TGTGCCAGTAGTATAGGGACAGGAGGCTACAATGAGCAGTTCTTC. Its translation is CASSIGTGGYNEQFF.

The chain links TRBV5-1 to TRBJ2-5, with 11 bases identical to TRBD1. From germline, CDR1 is SGHRS and CDR2 YFSETQ. The CDR3 loop spans 15 amino acids. Trimming took 5 bases from V and 5 from J; bases not matched to a gene: 8. CDR3 protein: CASRIGTGGGETQYF. CDR3 nucleotide sequence: TGCGCCAGCAGGATCGGGACAGGGGGAGGGGAGACCCAGTACTTC.

The V gene is TRBV18, the J gene TRBJ1-2, with D unresolved. This CDR3 is built from 13 residues. CDR1 is KGHSH, CDR2 LQKENI, per germline. Trimming took 6 bases from V and 4 from J, leaving 12 bases between them. In DNA form, the CDR3 reads TGTGCCAGCTCGCCAGGAGAAGGCTATGGCTACACCTTC. Protein product: CASSPGEGYGYTF.

This chain links TRBV7-9 with TRBJ1-1, with D hard to call. The germline V and J ends were trimmed by 8 bases and 0 bases, with 22 bases remaining between them. Germline CDR1 is SEHNR and CDR2 is FQNEAQ (reference sequence). This CDR3 has 17 residues. In DNA, the CDR3 is TGTGCCAGCTCCGGACTCGGGTCCGGCGGAATGAACACTGAAGCTTTCTTT. Translated, it gives CASSGLGSGGMNTEAFF.

The chain carries TRBV15 and TRBJ1-5; tentative D call: TRBD1 (5 bases). CDR1 and CDR2 from the germline V gene are LNHNV and YYDKDF (reference sequence). Trimming cost V 2 bases and J 6 bases, with 17 bases left between them. This CDR3 comprises 16 residues. The CDR3 protein is CATSRNAYRGGQPQHF. For the CDR3, the DNA is TGTGCCACCAGCAGAAACGCGTACCGGGGCGGTCAGCCCCAGCATTTT. Variable domain in full (rest from reference TRBV15 and TRBJ1-5): DAMVIQNPRYQVTQFGKPVTLSCSQTLNHNVMYWYQQKSSQAPKLLFHYYDKDFNNEADTPDNFQSRRPNTSFCFLDIRSPGLGDTAMYLCATSRNAYRGGQPQHFGDGTRLSIL.

The chain links TRBV19 to TRBJ2-7; perhaps TRBD2 as D (6 bases). The germline CDR1 and CDR2 sequences are LNHDA and SQIVND (reference sequence). Trimming shortened V by 10 bases and J by 0 bases, and 16 bases separated the two germline ends. The CDR3 length is 14 residues. CDR3 loop: CATSAGSSSYEQYF. The CDR3 DNA reads TGTGCCACGAGTGCGGGGTCCTCCTCCTACGAGCAGTACTTC.

J is TRBJ2-2 and V is TRBV12-3 or TRBV12-4; no firm D call. This CDR3 contains 13 residues. The ends were cut back, 8 bases at V and 1 base at J, with 8 bases in the middle. The CDR3 DNA reads as TGTGCCAGCGTCGGGCAGAACACCGGGGAGCTGTTTTTT. Translating it yields CASVGQNTGELFF.